Listed here are 21 T cell receptor beta chains from one sample, sequenced in a study of blood T cell repertoires in COVID-19. The assay was immunoSEQ multiplex PCR, and TCRdb's table has in-frame clones only and misses some. This table has about 140,000 clones, 84% appearing once. Source material: peripheral blood. The source of these receptors is a woman in her sixties with acute or convalescent COVID-19.

The CDR3 DNA is TGTGCCAGCAGCGGAACCATAGACAGGGTGAACTATGGCTACACCTTC. This codes for CASSGTIDRVNYGYTF. This chain connects TRBV7-9 to TRBJ1-2, with 7 nucleotides matching TRBD1. The germline V gene has CDR1 SEHNR and CDR2 FQNEAQ (reference sequence). There are 16 residues in the CDR3. With 5 bases clipped from V and 2 bases from J, the junction kept 11 bases outside the gene matches.

The CDR3 DNA reads as TGCGCCAGCAGCTTGGACACGGGGTACCAAGAGACCCAGTACTTC. Protein sequence: CASSLDTGYQETQYF. The chain links TRBV5-1 to TRBJ2-5, with D perhaps matching TRBD2 (5 bases). Deletions cut 0 bases from V and 0 bases from J, with 9 bases between. This CDR3 comprises 15 residues. Germline CDR1 and CDR2: SGHRS and YFSETQ.

The rearrangement links TRBV3-1 (or the pseudogene TRBV3-2) to TRBJ2-7; 15 nucleotides match TRBD2. This CDR3 is built from 17 residues. Germline V gene sequence: CDR1 LGHDT, CDR2 YNNKEL (reference sequence). The junction had 7 bases not matched to a gene; V was cut back by 2 bases and J by 5 bases. The CDR3: CASSQRGLAGGRHEQYF. The CDR3 DNA reads as TGTGCCAGCAGCCAACGTGGACTAGCGGGAGGGAGGCACGAGCAGTACTTC.

The chain recombines TRBV5-1 with TRBJ2-1, with a weak D call TRBD1 (5 bases). Germline-derived CDR1 and CDR2 are SGHRS and YFSETQ. The CDR3 sequence is 14 residues long. Trimming shortened V by 0 bases and J by 4 bases, and 8 bases separated the two germline ends. This CDR3 reads CASSLEDTYNEQFF. The CDR3 DNA sequence: TGCGCCAGCAGCTTGGAGGACACATACAATGAGCAGTTCTTC.

The chain uses TRBV3-1 (or the pseudogene TRBV3-2) and TRBJ2-3; TRBD2 aligns across 13 bases. With 5 bases clipped from V and 4 bases from J, the junction kept 6 bases outside the gene matches. Germline CDR1 is LGHDT and CDR2 is YNNKEL (reference sequence). The CDR3 runs 16 residues. CDR3 in DNA: TGTGCCAGCAGCGCAAGGACTAGCGGGAGCCCAGATACGCAGTATTTT. This translates into CASSARTSGSPDTQYF.

The chain employs TRBV18 and TRBJ2-7; TRBD2 aligns across 8 bases. The CDR3 runs 13 residues. V was clipped by 3 bases and J by 7 bases; unmatched bases: 5. CDR1 and CDR2 from the germline V gene are KGHSH and LQKENI. The CDR3 spells CASSPRSGGEQYF. CDR3 in DNA: TGTGCCAGCTCACCGCGATCGGGAGGGGAGCAGTACTTC.

J is TRBJ2-5 and V is TRBV5-1; 8 nucleotides line up with TRBD2. In germline, CDR1 is SGHRS, CDR2 YFSETQ. The CDR3 loop spans 16 amino acids. The V segment lost 3 bases and the J segment 0 bases; nucleotides outside the gene matches: 7. The CDR3 here is CASSSTGGAYQETQYF. The CDR3 bases are TGCGCCAGCAGCTCAACGGGAGGGGCGTACCAAGAGACCCAGTACTTC.

The rearrangement uses TRBV5-1 and TRBJ2-1, with D perhaps TRBD2 (5 bases). Germline V lookup: CDR1 SGHRS, CDR2 YFSETQ. The length of the CDR3 is 14 residues. The V end was cut by 3 bases, the J end by 7 bases, with 14 bases between. CDR3 nucleotides: TGCGCCAGCAGCTCTACGGGATCGCGGAATGAGCAGTTCTTC. Its translation: CASSSTGSRNEQFF. The variable domain in full, with the rest retrieved from reference TRBV5-1 and TRBJ2-1, is KAGVTQTPRYLIKTRGQQVTLSCSPISGHRSVSWYQQTPGQGLQFLFEYFSETQRNKGNFPGRFSGRQFSNSRSEMNVSTLELGDSALYLCASSSTGSRNEQFFGPGTRLTVL.

The chain carries TRBV19 and TRBJ1-2; weak D call: TRBD1 (6 bases). The CDR3 consists of 15 residues. V was clipped by 6 bases and J by 5 bases, with 19 bases between them. Germline CDR1 is LNHDA and CDR2 is SQIVND (reference sequence). The CDR3 region has the DNA TGTGCCAGTAGCCCACAGGGAGCTTTGGGTTATGGCTACACCTTC. Amino acid sequence: CASSPQGALGYGYTF.

This chain joins TRBV25-1 and TRBJ2-6; no reliable D call. The germline V gene has CDR1 MGHDK and CDR2 SYGVNS. There are 16 residues in the CDR3. Trimming took off 2 bases at V and 0 bases at J, with 8 bases between the two ends. CDR3 coding DNA: TGTGCCAGCAGTGAACCGCGATCCTCTGGGGCCAACGTCCTGACTTTC. It codes for CASSEPRSSGANVLTF.

The chain uses TRBV7-9 and TRBJ1-4, with 9 bases fitting TRBD1. This CDR3 is 14 amino acids long. The V segment lost 3 bases and the J segment 5 bases; nucleotides outside the gene matches: 1. Per germline, CDR1 SEHNR and CDR2 FQNEAQ (reference sequence). For the CDR3, the DNA is TGTGCCAGCAGCTTCGACAGGGGGAATGAAAAACTGTTTTTT. Amino acid sequence: CASSFDRGNEKLFF.

The chain combines TRBV19 with TRBJ1-6; the D gene is possibly TRBD1 (6 bases). CDR1 is LNHDA, CDR2 SQIVND, per germline (reference sequence). The V end was cut by 5 bases, the J end by 3 bases, with 8 bases between. The CDR3 covers 14 residues. As DNA, the CDR3 is TGTGCCAGTAGTGAGACAGGCTATAATTCACCCCTCCACTTT. It specifies CASSETGYNSPLHF.

This clone has just a few counts. CDR3 sequence reads: CTSSQGQTKVSGANVLTF. For the CDR3, the DNA is TGCACCAGCAGCCAGGGACAGACAAAGGTCAGTGGGGCCAACGTCCTGACTTTC. V usage is TRBV1 and J usage is TRBJ2-6; the table's TRBD1 call for D was not verified on the DNA. TRBV1 is labeled a pseudogene. The length of the CDR3 is 18 residues.

This chain connects TRBV9 to TRBJ2-1, with 14 nucleotides matching TRBD2. V shed 3 bases and J 7 bases; nucleotides not matched to a gene: 3. CDR3 length equals 15 residues. Germline V CDR1 and CDR2: SGDLS, YYNGEE. The CDR3 loop reads CASSGLAGGRNEQFF. The CDR3 DNA is TGTGCCAGCAGCGGACTAGCGGGAGGGAGGAATGAGCAGTTCTTC.

The CDR3 here is CASSAGGGWDTEAFF. The CDR3, as DNA: TGTGCCAGCAGCGCCGGGGGGGGGTGGGACACTGAAGCTTTCTTT. V and J are TRBV27 and TRBJ1-1, with D tentatively TRBD1 (5 bases). Germline CDR1 MNHEY, CDR2 SMNVEV (reference sequence). The CDR3 runs to 15 residues. V lost 6 bases, J lost 3 bases, and 17 bases lay in between.

J is TRBJ1-1 and V is TRBV19, with TRBD1 matching 7 bases. The V segment lost 5 bases and the J segment 7 bases; nucleotides outside the gene matches: 7. Germline loops: CDR1 LNHDA, CDR2 SQIVND (reference sequence). This CDR3 has 13 amino acids. CDR3 sequence (DNA): TGTGCCAGTAGTGCGACAGGGTGGAATGAAGCTTTCTTT. Translated, it gives CASSATGWNEAFF.

J is TRBJ1-2 and V is TRBV18; tentatively, D is TRBD1 (5 bases). Trimming removed 2 bases at V and 6 bases at J, with 16 bases between. The germline CDR1 and CDR2 sequences are KGHSH and LQKENI. There are 15 residues in the CDR3. CDR3 loop: CASSPSEQANNGYTF. The CDR3 DNA is TGTGCCAGCTCACCATCGGAACAGGCGAATAATGGCTACACCTTC.

V gene TRBV7-8 combines with J gene TRBJ2-2; D unclear. Looked up from germline, CDR1 is SGHVS and CDR2 is FQNEAQ. The ends were cut back, 2 bases at V and 4 bases at J, with 11 bases in the middle. The CDR3 has 15 amino acids. CDR3: CASSLQQFSTGELFF. DNA of the CDR3: TGTGCCAGCAGCTTACAACAGTTCAGCACCGGGGAGCTGTTTTTT. Full variable domain (rest looked up from reference TRBV7-8 and TRBJ2-2): GAGVSQSPRYKVAKRGQDVALRCDPISGHVSLFWYQQALGQGPEFLTYFQNEAQLDKSGLPSDRFFAERPEGSVSTLKIQRTQQEDSAVYLCASSLQQFSTGELFFGEGSRLTVL.

The chain uses TRBV28 and TRBJ2-5; TRBD1 matches 8 bases. CDR1 is MDHEN and CDR2 is SYDVKM in the germline V gene. The V segment lost 4 bases and the J segment 1 base; nucleotides outside the gene matches: 8. CDR3 length equals 16 residues. The chain's CDR3 is CASSYRTGPVQETQYF. CDR3 DNA sequence: TGTGCCAGCAGTTACCGGACAGGGCCAGTCCAAGAGACCCAGTACTTC.

The V call is TRBV6-5, the J call TRBJ1-1, with 7 bases that match TRBD1. This CDR3 is built from 14 residues. Germline lookup yields CDR1 MNHEY and CDR2 SVGAGI. J lost 1 base, V lost 2 bases, and 1 base had no gene match. The CDR3 bases are TGTGCCAGCAGTTACCAGGGGGGGAACACTGAAGCTTTCTTT. Residues: CASSYQGGNTEAFF.

This chain joins TRBV28 and TRBJ2-5, with 11 bases aligning to TRBD2. The CDR3 is 17 residues long. Germline lookup yields CDR1 MDHEN and CDR2 SYDVKM. V gave up 3 bases and J gave up 5 bases; unmatched junction bases: 11. CDR3 protein: CASSFNLAGGPRETQYF. The CDR3 DNA sequence: TGTGCCAGCAGTTTTAATTTAGCGGGAGGGCCTAGGGAGACCCAGTACTTC. The whole variable domain, filled in from reference TRBV28 and TRBJ2-5, reads DVKVTQSSRYLVKRTGEKVFLECVQDMDHENMFWYRQDPGLGLRLIYFSYDVKMKEKGDIPEGYSVSREKKERFSLILESASTNQTSMYLCASSFNLAGGPRETQYFGPGTRLLVL.